This T cell receptor (beta chain) is drawn from a study of PD-1 blockade in classical Hodgkin lymphoma (dated by TCRdb to the early 2020s). About the full investigation: Nivolumab dosing was 3 mg/kg intravenously every 2 weeks, continuing until either disease progression or unacceptable toxicity. To define a peripheral blood immune signature of response to PD-1 blockade in classical Hodgkin lymphoma, the study combined TCR beta sequencing with CyTOF.

V and J are trimmed by 1 base and 0 bases, and the gene matches miss 4 bases of the junction. The CDR3 has 16 amino acids, counting the end cysteine and phenylalanine. Only CDR3 DNA is held: 48 bases, read in frame from base 1. Via the germline V gene, CDR1 is SNHLY and CDR2 FYNNEI. The meaning of the sample's time point label: cycle 2 day 1 (C2D1) of nivolumab. All trial patients had relapsed after autologous stem cell transplantation, with cohorts A, B and C differing in prior brentuximab vedotin exposure. The trial cohort was composed of approximately 60 patients with relapsed/refractory classical Hodgkin lymphoma, for whom complete response, partial response or progressive disease was recorded as best overall response. In the multi-cohort phase II CheckMate 205 trial, trial patients received single-agent nivolumab. An independent review committee assessed best overall response by applying the 2007 International Working Group response criteria. Trial PBMCs were collected immediately before nivolumab initiation (C1D1) and during therapy at cycle 2 day 1 and cycle 4 day 1. Peripheral blood was collected in 8 mL Vacutainer Cell Preparation Tubes, from which PBMCs were isolated by centrifugation and then cryopreserved.

Findings and caveats that apply to the study as a whole: A significant rise by C4D1 was seen in CD4+ but not CD8+ TCR diversity (p=0.0027 vs p=0.16), with the rise being most apparent in complete responders (p=0.02). Baseline TCR diversity was reported to be lower in newly diagnosed patients than in healthy donors and to be lower still in relapsed/refractory patients. Among trial patients, those achieving complete response had baseline diversity similar to that of newly diagnosed patients, while diversity was significantly lower in partial responders and progressors. The study covered only a single clinical trial cohort, and the causes of the repertoire differences, possibly disease activity or prior therapy, were still not defined. Lower diversity was seen in patients whose nivolumab began less than 1 year after ASCT, and these patients were left out of later analyses so that immune reconstitution would not confound the results.

Note on this clone: What this receptor recognizes is not known. The record has no base qualities; no much larger clone is one base away.

Genomic DNA was extracted with the Qiagen DNeasy kit from unsorted PBMCs and from negatively selected CD4+ and CD8+ fractions. TCR beta CDR3 regions were amplified by immunoSEQ multiplex PCR using primers annealing to V and J segments. Amplification bias was minimized using a synthetic immune receptor repertoire, and residual bias was removed computationally after sequencing. Turning to the authors' computational methods: Repertoire diversity was quantified as the Shannon entropy index using custom Python scripts. The unsorted, CD4+ and CD8+ repertoires were each analyzed separately, with the exception of combined analyses, where CD4+ and CD8+ sequences were merged in silico. Clonal expansion was defined as a frequency increase of at least 2-fold after treatment compared with C1D1, and clones undetected at baseline were assigned a pseudocount of 0.5. Singleton clones were defined as clones with 0 or 1 copy at C1D1, and non-singleton clones were defined as clones with 2 or more copies. By matching protein sequences in sorted samples from the same patient, clones expanded in unsorted samples were annotated as CD4+, CD8+ or unknown. Wilcoxon tests on paired samples were used to test changes in diversity from C1D1 to C4D1. Imported from immuneACCESS, the table was reduced by TCRdb to in-frame sequences with V and J called. These copies leave out some clones; in studies compared against another copy, an unresolved V gene accounts for under half, and the cause of the remainder is not known. V, J and clone size derive from that table, while D and trimming were established from the DNA sequence. This sample gives some 21,000 clones in total; 80% of them show up just once. The top ten hold about a sixth of the sample.

The material sequenced was peripheral blood mononuclear cells (PBMCs), taken before the second cycle of nivolumab. The clonotype originates from a human donor with classical Hodgkin lymphoma. The chain joins TRBV2 to TRBJ1-1, with 8 bases matching TRBD1. The DNA is TGTGCCAGCAGTGAAGGAAGGACAGGGATGAACACTGAAGCTTTCTTT. This translates into CASSEGRTGMNTEAFF.